A selection of T cell receptor beta chains follows, all from one sample in a study of Ad26.COV2.S vaccination and SARS-CoV-2 variants. The assay was immunoSEQ multiplex PCR, and TCRdb's table has in-frame clones only and misses some. The repertoire consists of 300,000 to 400,000 clones, with roughly 90% occurring once and the leading ten covering around 5.5%. This specimen consisted of peripheral blood, obtained in a trial of Ad26.COV2.S vaccine versus placebo. Every receptor here comes from a person between 18 and 60 years old who received the Ad26.COV2.S COVID-19 vaccine or a placebo. CDR3s include the opening cysteine and the closing phenylalanine or tryptophan. Part of the rows lack a size; the others show once, few, many or a class for expanded clones.

TRBV6-6,-,CASSYRGGQRGAFF
TRBV27,-,CASSLFWPPTGTGELFF
TRBV4-3,-,CASSQVGLAGSQETQYF
TRBV19,-,CASTRSQVNTEAFF
TRBV6-5,-,CASSYDRGYYNEQFF
TRBV18,-,CASSPGAEQPQHF
TRBV5-1,once,CASSLISGLGGNTIYF
TRBV6-5,-,CASSRETNSYNEQFF
TRBV4-1,-,CASSHGPGGEQFF
TRBV10-3,-,CAISGQGPDTQYF
TRBV10-3,-,CAISRTFGGNDEKLFF
TRBV7-9,-,CASRGLSTDTQYF
TRBV5-4,-,CASSHRRTPGYEQYF
TRBV4-3,-,CASSRFQNTEAFF
TRBV27,-,CASSLAVRGHGYTF
TRBV5-4,-,CASSRGTAGELFF
TRBV12-3/TRBV12-4,-,CASRKGEREQFF
TRBV19,-,CASSRQGEQPQHF
TRBV27,few,CASRDAGNRHSPLHF
TRBV4-3,-,CASSRRGSTEAFF
TRBV15,-,CATSRTGLDTEAFF
TRBV6-5,-,CATRQGNNQPQHF
TRBV6-2/TRBV6-3,-,CASSSIPGQGISLHF
TRBV6-2/TRBV6-3,-,CASSYGGTGELFF
TRBV5-1,-,CASSSAGGYTEAFF
TRBV19,-,CASSTRGGGTDTQYF
TRBV7-9,-,CASSPRDQNTEAFF
TRBV6-2/TRBV6-3,-,CASSYGRLLTGELFF
TRBV5-4,-,CASSYLEETQYF
TRBV21-1,-,CASGEGESSYNEQFF
TRBV13,-,CASSFLEGADTEAFF
TRBV7-8,-,CASSLRTGGVWLYTF
TRBV6-5,-,CASSYAGVGTEAFF
TRBV9,once,CASQRGNEKLFF
TRBV7-6,-,CASSLRRPGGMNTEAFF
TRBV5-1,few,CASSSTTGYNEQFF
TRBV18,-,CASSRLGPYNEQFF
TRBV19,-,CASNPTLAGLGNEQFF
TRBV5-6,-,CASTHRDSLTDTQYF
TRBV10-1,-,CASSESTRTEAFF
TRBV6-5,-,CASRQDRSSYNEQFF
TRBV11-3,-,CASSVRDGYTF
TRBV2,-,CASRAGTAMNTEAFF
TRBV5-4,once,CASSKDRTNTGELFF
TRBV6-5,-,CASSYNRGSTDTQYF
TRBV13,-,CASSNGPDQETQYF
TRBV24-1,-,CATSATMGGMNTEAFF
TRBV30,-,CAWSIPRGVCGGVGLGQPQHF
TRBV5-5,-,CASSFSIGGQPQHF
TRBV19,-,CASTTPGQRSGELFF
TRBV30,once,CAWSVRSRVLNTEAFF
TRBV13,-,CASSLDLNYGYTF
TRBV4-1,-,CASSQDRYGHRRGSNQPQHF
TRBV6-2/TRBV6-3,-,CASGPQAGVHTDTQYF
TRBV4-1,-,CASSPLAGGPSEQFF
TRBV9,once,CASSVVGAGPTGELFF
TRBV12-5,-,CASGLVLRDRNDEQFF